The rows below give T cell receptor beta chains drawn from one sample of a study of regulatory T cells in long-lasting Graves disease. TCRdb processed the multiplex PCR reads anew with MiXCR; each CDR3 protein has one entry. Of about 430,000 distinct CDR3 sequences in the sample, approximately 16% were seen once. In addition, the sample was reused for a study of T cells in Graves' hyperthyroidism and ophthalmopathy.

This material consisted of peripheral blood mononuclear cells (PBMCs), taken at new diagnosis, from a patient treated with antithyroid drugs. The receptor source for this set is a woman aged 40 to 50 with Graves disease. Each CDR3 is given with its conserved first and last residue. D genes are given only for firm matches. Rows give clone size only sometimes, using once, few, many, or a class for an expanded clone.

CASSLEGKGRFTKNIQYF	TGCGCCAGCAGCTTGGAGGGTAAAGGGAGGTTCACCAAAAACATTCAGTACTTC	NA	NA	TRBJ2-4	TRBV5-1
CASSPAMGGDRETQYF	TGTGCCAGCAGCCCGGCGATGGGCGGGGATCGGGAGACCCAGTACTTC	NA	NA	TRBJ2-5	TRBV13
CASSPTPWTSGSHRNTANEQFF	TGTGCCAGCAGTCCCACACCATGGACTAGCGGGAGCCACCGCAACACAGCCAATGAGCAGTTCTTC	TRBD2	NA	TRBJ2-1	TRBV28
CASSVLGGSYEQYF	TGTGCCAGCAGTGTGCTAGGGGGATCCTACGAGCAGTACTTC	NA	many	TRBJ2-7	TRBV2
CASSFWSSGNTIYF	TGTGCCAGCTCCTTTTGGAGCTCTGGAAACACCATATATTTT	NA	many	TRBJ1-3	TRBV28
CASSPSPTGWETQYF	TGTGCCAGCAGCCCGTCCCCGACAGGGTGGGAGACCCAGTACTTC	TRBD1	many	TRBJ2-5	TRBV7-8
CASSFLEVRLAEFTDTQYF	TGTGCCAGCAGCTTCCTAGAGGTTAGACTAGCGGAATTCACAGATACGCAGTATTTT	TRBD2	NA	TRBJ2-3	TRBV7-2
CASRGGSVIDEQYF	TGTGCCAGCCGTGGCGGGAGTGTTATAGACGAGCAGTACTTC	TRBD2	many	TRBJ2-7	TRBV2
CASSPGLAGGLTVSNEQFF	TGTGCCAGCAGCCCGGGACTAGCGGGAGGGCTAACGGTGTCAAATGAGCAGTTCTTC	TRBD2	many	TRBJ2-1	TRBV11-3
CASSPPGQGMNYEQYF	TGTGCCAGCTCACCACCAGGGCAGGGGATGAATTACGAGCAGTACTTC	NA	many	TRBJ2-7	TRBV18
CASSPRGLEGRETQYF	TGTGCCAGCTCACCACGCGGACTAGAAGGGCGGGAGACCCAGTACTTC	TRBD2	many	TRBJ2-5	TRBV18
CASSPGTEAFF	TGTGCCAGCAGTCCCGGCACTGAAGCTTTCTTT	NA	many	TRBJ1-1	TRBV12-3/TRBV12-4
CASSPLGRGTDLSGANVLTF	TGTGCCAGCAGCCCGCTAGGGCGAGGGACAGATCTCTCTGGGGCCAACGTCCTGACTTTC	TRBD1	many	TRBJ2-6	TRBV28
CASSSLRTSVYEQYF	TGTGCCAGCAGCTCTCTCCGGACTAGCGTCTACGAGCAGTACTTC	TRBD2	many	TRBJ2-7	TRBV11-2
CASRGSGSPQETQYF	TGTGCCAGCAGGGGGAGCGGGAGCCCCCAAGAGACCCAGTACTTC	TRBD2	many	TRBJ2-5	TRBV2
CASSPPTSSASNTGELFF	TGTGCCAGCAGTCCCCCGACCTCTAGCGCCTCGAACACCGGGGAGCTGTTTTTT	NA	many	TRBJ2-2	TRBV28
CASSLGTSGRLSYEQYF	TGTGCCAGCAGCTTAGGGACTAGCGGGAGGCTCTCCTACGAGCAGTACTTC	TRBD2	NA	TRBJ2-7	TRBV7-9
CSADPERLDTDTQYF	TGCAGTGCTGATCCCGAACGCCTTGACACAGATACGCAGTATTTT	NA	many	TRBJ2-3	TRBV20-1
CVSSKYSGYNEQFF	TGTGTCAGCAGCAAATATAGCGGATACAATGAGCAGTTCTTC	NA	NA	TRBJ2-1	TRBV3-1
CASSYSWRVQETQYF	TGTGCCAGCAGTTACTCGTGGCGGGTCCAAGAGACCCAGTACTTC	NA	many	TRBJ2-5	TRBV6-5
CASSSHSSYEQYF	TGCGCCAGCAGCTCACACAGTTCCTACGAGCAGTACTTC	NA	NA	TRBJ2-7	TRBV4-1
CASSLPQDRVRQVGDNEQFF	TGTGCCAGCAGTTTACCCCAGGACAGGGTGCGGCAAGTGGGGGACAATGAGCAGTTCTTC	TRBD1	NA	TRBJ2-1	TRBV28
CSARLDTEAFF	TGCAGTGCTCGTTTGGACACTGAAGCTTTCTTT	NA	few	TRBJ1-1	TRBV20-1
CAWSVHSNEQFF	TGTGCCTGGAGTGTACACAGCAATGAGCAGTTCTTC	NA	NA	TRBJ2-1	TRBV30
CASSQTPGLAYNEQFF	TGTGCCAGCAGCCAGACACCGGGACTAGCCTACAATGAGCAGTTCTTC	TRBD2	many	TRBJ2-1	TRBV13
CASSSKWTFTGELFF	TGCGCCAGCAGCTCAAAGTGGACGTTTACCGGGGAGCTGTTTTTT	NA	few	TRBJ2-2	TRBV5-1
CASADPGHSYEQYF	TGTGCCAGCGCCGATCCGGGACACTCCTACGAGCAGTACTTC	NA	NA	TRBJ2-7	TRBV6-2/TRBV6-3
CASGDNSVNNEQFF	TGTGCAAGCGGGGACAACTCAGTTAACAATGAGCAGTTCTTC	NA	many	TRBJ2-1	TRBV2
CSATTDRYNEQFF	TGCAGTGCAACTACGGACAGATACAATGAGCAGTTCTTC	NA	once	TRBJ2-1	TRBV20-1
CASSLYSPETAYRKLRKQYF	TGTGCCAGCAGCTTATATAGCCCGGAGACAGCCTACCGAAAATTACGTAAGCAGTACTTC	NA	NA	TRBJ2-7	TRBV7-9
CASSLPPYDLTGTNTEAFF	TGTGCCAGCAGTTTACCTCCCTACGACTTGACAGGGACGAACACTGAAGCTTTCTTT	TRBD1	many	TRBJ1-1	TRBV28
CASSSNTEAFF	TGTGCCAGCAGCTCGAACACTGAAGCTTTCTTT	NA	many	TRBJ1-1	TRBV7-2
CASSPPGVSSHEQFF	TGTGCCAGCTCACCACCAGGAGTGTCCAGCCATGAGCAGTTCTTC	NA	few	TRBJ2-1	TRBV18
CASSARGPPYNEQFF	TGTGCCAGCAGCGCCAGGGGGCCCCCCTACAATGAGCAGTTCTTC	TRBD1	many	TRBJ2-1	TRBV7-2
CASSLGRGAGELFF	TGTGCCAGCAGTTTAGGCAGGGGGGCCGGGGAGCTGTTTTTT	NA	few	TRBJ2-2	TRBV28
CASSPRQTPTDTQYF	TGTGCCAGCTCACCCCGGCAGACTCCCACAGATACGCAGTATTTT	NA	few	TRBJ2-3	TRBV18
CASSMGLWETEKLFF	TGCGCCAGCAGCATGGGACTCTGGGAAACTGAAAAACTGTTTTTT	NA	NA	TRBJ1-4	TRBV5-1
CASSVGLAGTSYEQYF	TGTGCCAGCAGCGTGGGACTAGCGGGAACCTCCTACGAGCAGTACTTC	TRBD2	many	TRBJ2-7	TRBV9
CASSPDRLSGNTIYF	TGTGCCAGCTCACCAGACAGGCTCTCTGGAAACACCATATATTTT	NA	many	TRBJ1-3	TRBV18
CASSPGSSGDSYNEQFF	TGTGCCAGCTCACCGGGGTCCAGCGGGGATTCCTACAATGAGCAGTTCTTC	TRBD2	many	TRBJ2-1	TRBV18
CASTWELNTEAFF	TGTGCCAGTACTTGGGAACTGAACACTGAAGCTTTCTTT	NA	many	TRBJ1-1	TRBV19
CASSLVVSGRGDTQYF	TGCGCCAGCAGCTTGGTTGTTAGCGGGAGAGGAGATACGCAGTATTTT	TRBD2	many	TRBJ2-3	TRBV5-1
CSAPRDSYNEQFF	TGCAGTGCTCCCCGGGACAGCTACAATGAGCAGTTCTTC	TRBD1	NA	TRBJ2-1	TRBV20-1
CASSRGRAYTGELFF	TGTGCCAGCAGCAGGGGCAGGGCATACACCGGGGAGCTGTTTTTT	NA	few	TRBJ2-2	TRBV5-6
CASSYTTPNNSPLHF	TGTGCCAGCAGCTATACCACGCCAAATAATTCACCCCTCCACTTT	NA	NA	TRBJ1-6	TRBV11-2
CAWSPGGPGELFF	TGTGCCTGGAGCCCAGGGGGGCCCGGGGAGCTGTTTTTT	NA	few	TRBJ2-2	TRBV30
CATKTSGSFNTGELFF	TGTGCCACCAAGACTAGCGGGAGCTTCAACACCGGGGAGCTGTTTTTT	TRBD2	NA	TRBJ2-2	TRBV15
CASRSHSEGALYEQYF	TGTGCCAGCAGAAGCCACTCGGAGGGAGCCCTTTACGAGCAGTACTTC	NA	few	TRBJ2-7	TRBV28
CASSAPSTNEKLFF	TGTGCCAGCAGTGCACCATCAACTAATGAAAAACTGTTTTTT	NA	many	TRBJ1-4	TRBV28
CAWRLWDNNEQFF	TGTGCCTGGAGGCTATGGGATAACAATGAGCAGTTCTTC	NA	many	TRBJ2-1	TRBV30
CASSLNDRSGYTF	TGTGCCAGCAGCTTAAATGACAGGAGTGGCTACACCTTC	NA	NA	TRBJ1-2	TRBV11-2
CASSLYVGRQGAADTQYF	TGTGCCAGCAGCTTATACGTCGGGAGGCAGGGGGCCGCAGATACGCAGTATTTT	NA	few	TRBJ2-3	TRBV7-9
CASSLGLRGEQFF	TGCGCCAGCAGCTTGGGCTTGCGGGGTGAGCAGTTCTTC	NA	many	TRBJ2-1	TRBV5-1
CASRYTPGRLAGGNTGELFF	TGTGCCAGCAGATATACGCCGGGCCGGCTAGCGGGAGGGAACACCGGGGAGCTGTTTTTT	TRBD2	NA	TRBJ2-2	TRBV6-1
CASSWDSSYEQYF	TGCGCCAGCAGCTGGGACAGCTCCTACGAGCAGTACTTC	TRBD1	many	TRBJ2-7	TRBV5-1
CAITMDSSGTEAFF	TGTGCCATCACTATGGACAGCTCTGGGACTGAAGCTTTCTTT	NA	many	TRBJ1-1	TRBV10-3
CASNPGWGGPYNEQFF	TGTGCCAGTAACCCTGGGTGGGGAGGACCCTACAATGAGCAGTTCTTC	NA	NA	TRBJ2-1	TRBV19
CASSVQGTQETQYF	TGTGCCAGCAGTGTTCAGGGGACCCAAGAGACCCAGTACTTC	NA	few	TRBJ2-5	TRBV25-1
CASSPRLAGEVYNEQFF	TGTGCCAGCAGCCCGAGACTAGCGGGAGAGGTCTACAATGAGCAGTTCTTC	TRBD2	NA	TRBJ2-1	TRBV7-2
CASSPSWDRGNTIYF	TGTGCCAGCTCACCGAGTTGGGACAGAGGAAACACCATATATTTT	TRBD1	NA	TRBJ1-3	TRBV18